These 7 T cell receptor beta chains were all obtained from the same sample, sequenced in a study of cytotoxic CD8 clonotypes in ibrutinib-treated CLL. Sequenced by immunoSEQ multiplex PCR; TCRdb stores in-frame clones only, minus some. Here the sample spans 250,000 to 350,000 clones, roughly three quarters being singletons. The sample here was PBMCs, taken at disease progression, from a patient treated with ibrutinib. All receptors come from a human donor with chronic lymphocytic leukemia.

This chain connects TRBV10-3 to TRBJ2-5, with TRBD1 matching over 7 bases. Germline trimming cut 4 bases from V and 2 bases from J; bases unmatched to any gene: 1. The CDR3 is 13 amino acids. Germline values: CDR1 ENHRY, CDR2 SYGVKD. The CDR3 loop is CAISVTGQETQYF. CDR3 nucleotide sequence: TGTGCCATCAGTGTGACAGGGCAAGAGACCCAGTACTTC.

This clone has more than one count but fewer than ten. V is TRBV29-1 and J is TRBJ1-1; the match to TRBD1 covers 9 bases. V dropped 3 bases and J dropped 5; count of bases not matched to a gene: 7. The CDR3 contains 14 residues. CDR1 SQVTM and CDR2 ANQGSEA come from the germline V gene. In DNA, the CDR3 is TGCAGCGTTGACACAGGGGGCTTAGGGACTGAAGCTTTCTTT. Translating gives CSVDTGGLGTEAFF.

The chain employs TRBV9 and TRBJ1-1; D remains ambiguous. The germline V gene encodes CDR1 SGDLS and CDR2 YYNGEE. This CDR3 has 14 amino acids. V was shortened by 3 bases and J by 5 bases, with 14 bases between the two germline ends. CDR3 nucleotide sequence: TGTGCCAGCAGCGCCCGCCGGGATAGAACTGAAGCTTTCTTT. It codes for CASSARRDRTEAFF.

The V call is TRBV15, the J call TRBJ1-1, with D tentatively TRBD1 (6 bases). Per germline, CDR1 LNHNV and CDR2 YYDKDF (reference sequence). With 0 bases removed from V and 4 bases from J, the gap between germline ends came to 15 bases. The CDR3 loop spans 16 amino acids. The CDR3 here is CATSRDYAGAVTEAFF. DNA of the CDR3: TGTGCCACCAGCAGAGATTATGCAGGGGCGGTCACTGAAGCTTTCTTT.

This clone was recorded only once. The chain recombines TRBV4-1 with TRBJ2-1, with D hard to call. Germline-derived CDR1 and CDR2 are MGHRA and YSYEKL. This CDR3 has 16 residues. Trimming shortened V by 0 bases and J by 0 bases, and 9 bases separated the two germline ends. CDR3 sequence (DNA): TGCGCCAGCAGCCAAGAGTTACCGAGCTCCTACAATGAGCAGTTCTTC. Its protein is CASSQELPSSYNEQFF.

The V and J genes are TRBV5-1 and TRBJ1-1; TRBD1 matches 7 bases. Germline CDR1 and CDR2: SGHRS and YFSETQ. V dropped 9 bases and J dropped 4; count of bases not matched to a gene: 9. CDR3 length: 13 amino acids. The CDR3 DNA reads TGCGCCAACAGACAGGGATTGAGCACTGAAGCTTTCTTT. Its protein is CANRQGLSTEAFF.

This chain links TRBV4-1 with TRBJ2-5; 9 positions match TRBD1. The CDR3 covers 15 residues. Germline CDR1 is MGHRA and CDR2 is YSYEKL. V lost 0 bases, J lost 6 bases, and 5 bases stayed unmatched. The CDR3 loop is CASSQDRDRVKTQYF. The DNA of the CDR3 is TGCGCCAGCAGCCAAGACAGGGACAGGGTAAAGACCCAGTACTTC.